The 3 T cell receptor beta chains below all came from one sample that was sequenced in a study of T cell responses to AZD1222 COVID-19 vaccine (dated by TCRdb to the early 2020s). The time point label, as the study defines it: about 28 days (+/-7) after the second vaccine dose. To prepare the library, the immunoSEQ multiplex PCR assay was applied. TCRdb stores this immuneACCESS table with in-frame sequences only. Part of the clones is absent; in the studies checked, under half of the shortfall reflects unresolved V genes, and no reason is known for the rest. The sample table lists some 150,000 clones, about 86% of them with a count of one. About 4.9% of the sample lies in the top ten. The sample consisted of peripheral blood, taken 28 days after the second AZD1222 dose. The source is an adult who received the AZD1222 COVID-19 vaccine.

This rearrangement joins TRBV4-2 to TRBJ2-7, with TRBD2 as a possible D gene (6 bases). V was pared by 3 bases and J by 4 bases, with 16 bases between. Germline loops: CDR1 LGHNA, CDR2 YNFKEQ. The CDR3 loop spans 15 amino acids. CDR3 DNA: TGTGCCAGCAGCCATCGATCTGGGGCGGGGTACGAGCAGTACTTC. Translated, it gives CASSHRSGAGYEQYF.

The chain recombines TRBV5-1 with TRBJ2-5, with unresolved D. V lost 0 bases to trimming and J lost 5 bases, with 11 bases between them. This CDR3 has 14 residues. The V gene's germline CDR1 is SGHRS and CDR2 YFSETQ. The CDR3 spells CASSLDMVWETQYF. The CDR3 DNA follows: TGCGCCAGCAGCTTGGATATGGTTTGGGAGACCCAGTACTTC.

The chain carries TRBV30 and TRBJ1-5; 7 bases agree with TRBD1. The CDR3 is 15 amino acids. Germline loops: CDR1 GTSNPN, CDR2 SVGIG (reference sequence). J was trimmed by 0 bases and V by 1 base; bases with no gene match: 3. In nucleotides, the CDR3 is TGTGCCTGGAGTGACAGGGGTTATAGCAATCAGCCCCAGCATTTT. Its protein is CAWSDRGYSNQPQHF. The full variable domain, its missing parts supplied by reference TRBV30 and TRBJ1-5, is SQTIHQWPATLVQPVGSPLSLECTVEGTSNPNLYWYRQAAGRGLQLLFYSVGIGQISSEVPQNLSASRPQDRQFILSSKKLLLSDSGFYLCAWSDRGYSNQPQHFGDGTRLSIL.